This T cell receptor (beta chain) was recorded in a study of T cells in Graves' hyperthyroidism and ophthalmopathy. Patients aged 18 to 65 with hyperthyroidism were newly diagnosed, with duration under 2 months. This clonotype was seen at least ten times. TCR beta CDR3 regions were amplified from RNA transcripts. The HTBI set primed first-round TCR CDR3 RT-PCR. Using its own MiXCR run on the multiplex PCR reads, TCRdb lists one record per CDR3 protein. The sample has approximately 560,000 distinct CDR3 sequences; around a sixth are singletons. The germline gives CDR1 MNHNS, CDR2 SASEGT. The CDR3 runs 13 residues. V was trimmed by 7 bases and J by 4 bases, leaving 10 bases between them.

This chain joins TRBV6-1 and TRBJ2-2, with D perhaps matching TRBD1 (5 bases). The origin of this receptor is a woman aged 25 to 45 with Graves' hyperthyroidism. Sequencing used blood. This CDR3 is CASTRGSTGELFF. The CDR3 DNA sequence: TGTGCCAGCACTAGGGGTAGCACCGGGGAGCTGTTTTTT.